This TCR beta chain was sequenced for a study of blood T cell repertoires in COVID-19. About the study: The United States, Italy and Spain supplied acute and convalescent COVID-19 samples. T cells, B-cell-depleted T cells, or PBMCs provided the cDNA or gDNA that served as material.

The V end was cut by 0 bases, the J end by 11 bases, with 16 bases between. The germline V gene encodes CDR1 SGHVS and CDR2 FQNEAQ. The CDR3 contains 15 residues. The authors' processing: Estimates of nucleated cell counts were drawn from the amplification of reference gene primers. Clones were sequenced by immunoSEQ multiplex PCR, and TCRdb holds only the in-frame ones, with some missing. Clonal size and the V and J genes are those of that table, whereas D and trimming came from the DNA. This table holds roughly 300,000 clones, 87% found once. The TCR sequence derives from a middle-aged woman who had recovered from COVID-19. V usage is TRBV7-8 and J usage is TRBJ2-2; D might be TRBD2 (5 bases). Sequencing was carried out using peripheral blood. DNA of the CDR3: TGTGCCAGCAGCTTAGCCTCCCGGCTAGCTAGAGAGCTGTTTTTT. Amino acids: CASSLASRLARELFF.